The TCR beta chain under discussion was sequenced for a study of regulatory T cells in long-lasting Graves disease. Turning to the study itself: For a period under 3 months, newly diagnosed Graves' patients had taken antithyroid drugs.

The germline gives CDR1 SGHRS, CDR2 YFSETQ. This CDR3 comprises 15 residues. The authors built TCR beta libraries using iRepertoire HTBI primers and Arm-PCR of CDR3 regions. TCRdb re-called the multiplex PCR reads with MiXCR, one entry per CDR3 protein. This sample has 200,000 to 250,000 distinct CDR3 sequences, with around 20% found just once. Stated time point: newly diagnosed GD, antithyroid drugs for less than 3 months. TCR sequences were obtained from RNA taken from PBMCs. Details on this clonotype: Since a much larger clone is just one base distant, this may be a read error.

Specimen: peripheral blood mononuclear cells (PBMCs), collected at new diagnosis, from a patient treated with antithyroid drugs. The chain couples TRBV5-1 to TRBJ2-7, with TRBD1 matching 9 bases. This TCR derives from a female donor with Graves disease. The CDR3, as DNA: TGCACCAACGGACGCCCGGGACAGGGTGGATACGAGCAGTACTTC. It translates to CTNGRPGQGGYEQYF.